This passage covers 19 T cell receptor beta chains from one sample sequenced in a study of T cell responses to AZD1222 COVID-19 vaccine. The table came from immunoSEQ multiplex PCR; TCRdb's copy has only in-frame clones and leaves some out. In the table there are some 150,000 clones, around 86% of which are singletons. Material: peripheral blood, obtained on day 0 of MenACWY control vaccination. The receptor source for this set is an adult in good health.

The V call is TRBV2, the J call TRBJ2-5; D is uncertain. The V end was cut by 6 bases, the J end by 5 bases, with 7 bases between. Germline CDR1 is SNHLY and CDR2 is FYNNEI. The CDR3 contains 11 residues. The CDR3 loop is CASRAEETQYF. CDR3 DNA sequence: TGTGCCAGCAGAGCAGAGGAGACCCAGTACTTC.

J is TRBJ1-2 and V is TRBV3-1 (or the pseudogene TRBV3-2), with D possibly matching TRBD1 (6 bases). The CDR3 runs to 11 residues. V was clipped by 8 bases and J by 6 bases, with 10 bases between them. The germline gives CDR1 LGHDT, CDR2 YNNKEL (reference sequence). The CDR3 protein is CASGGQHGYTF. CDR3 sequence (DNA): TGTGCCAGCGGGGGGCAACATGGCTACACCTTC.

The rearrangement uses TRBV15 and TRBJ2-1; D is ambiguous. CDR3 length: 15 residues. V was pared by 8 bases and J by 5 bases, with 19 bases between. CDR1 is LNHNV and CDR2 is YYDKDF in the germline V gene (reference sequence). The CDR3 spells CATGPLGPADNEQFF. CDR3 sequence (DNA): TGTGCCACCGGGCCCCTCGGGCCCGCTGACAATGAGCAGTTCTTC.

This clone appeared a few times. V and J are TRBV20-1 and TRBJ2-3; TRBD1 matches at 10 bases. The junction had 13 bases not matched to a gene; V was cut back by 3 bases and J by 1 base. The CDR3 is 18 residues long. The V gene's germline CDR1 is DFQATT and CDR2 SNEGSKA (reference sequence). As DNA, the CDR3 is TGCAGTGCTAGTGGGGCTATGGGGACAGGGGTACGCACAGATACGCAGTATTTT. It specifies CSASGAMGTGVRTDTQYF.

A note on this clone: This CDR3 is also generated by other DNA sequences in the sample. V and J are TRBV18 and TRBJ1-1; D possibly corresponds to TRBD1 (6 bases). Per germline, CDR1 KGHSH and CDR2 LQKENI. The CDR3 is 13 residues long. Trimming took 3 bases from V and 1 from J, leaving 6 bases between them. CDR3 region: CASSPGQNTEAFF. The CDR3 DNA follows: TGTGCCAGCTCACCGGGACAGAACACTGAAGCTTTCTTT. Filled out from reference TRBV18 and TRBJ1-1, the complete variable domain reads NAGVMQNPRHLVRRRGQEARLRCSPMKGHSHVYWYRQLPEEGLKFMVYLQKENIIDESGMPKERFSAEFPKEGPSILRIQQVVRGDSAAYFCASSPGQNTEAFFGQGTRLTVV.

CDR3 bases: TGTGCCAGCAGCTTACGACCTGATGAGCAGTTCTTC. Protein product: CASSLRPDEQFF. The rearrangement uses TRBV11-3 and TRBJ2-1; D gene unclear. This CDR3 contains 12 residues. Germline CDR1 SGHNT, CDR2 YENEEA. V was shortened by 2 bases and J by 8 bases, with 7 bases between the two germline ends.

This sequence joins TRBV18 and TRBJ2-3, with D unclear. V was trimmed by 0 bases and J by 5 bases, leaving 3 bases between them. CDR1 KGHSH and CDR2 LQKENI come from the germline V gene. The length of the CDR3 is 12 residues. The CDR3 nucleotides are TGTGCCAGCTCACCACCTGAAGATACGCAGTATTTT. Its protein is CASSPPEDTQYF.

The chain links TRBV19 to TRBJ1-1; D gene uncertain. CDR3 length: 15 amino acids. Trimming stripped 4 bases from V and 0 bases from J, with 12 bases between. The germline V gene encodes CDR1 LNHDA and CDR2 SQIVND (reference sequence). CDR3 DNA sequence: TGTGCCAGTAGTAGGGGATCACTAATGAACACTGAAGCTTTCTTT. Its translation is CASSRGSLMNTEAFF.

V is TRBV6-5 and J is TRBJ2-1; D possibly corresponds to TRBD2 (5 bases). The germline gives CDR1 MNHEY, CDR2 SVGAGI. The germline V and J ends were trimmed by 0 bases and 7 bases, with 7 bases remaining between them. The CDR3 totals 13 residues. The CDR3 DNA sequence: TGTGCCAGCAGTTACTCGAGAGGGAATGAGCAGTTCTTC. It specifies CASSYSRGNEQFF.

The chain has TRBV4-1 and TRBJ1-5, with D maybe TRBD1 (5 bases). Deletions cut 1 base from V and 6 bases from J, with 7 bases between. The CDR3 totals 13 residues. Germline V gene lookup returns CDR1 MGHRA and CDR2 YSYEKL. The CDR3 region is CASSQAGGQPQHF. In nucleotides, the CDR3 is TGCGCCAGCAGCCAAGCTGGGGGTCAGCCCCAGCATTTT.

The V gene is TRBV6-5, the J gene TRBJ1-4; D is perhaps TRBD1 (5 bases). V dropped 0 bases and J dropped 10 bases, with 9 bases sitting between them. From germline, CDR1 is MNHEY and CDR2 SVGAGI. This CDR3 comprises 13 residues. The CDR3 DNA reads TGTGCCAGCAGTTACTCGGATCAGGGAAAACTGTTTTTT. Its protein product is CASSYSDQGKLFF.

The CDR3 loop reads CASSRGQAGNTIYF. Here the CDR3 DNA reads TGTGCCAGCAGCCGAGGGCAGGCTGGAAACACCATATATTTT. The chain carries TRBV5-6 and TRBJ1-3; D remains unclear. CDR1 and CDR2 (germline): SGHDT, YYEEEE. Trimming took 4 bases from V and 2 from J, leaving 10 bases between them. The CDR3 sequence is 14 residues long.

The chain couples TRBV18 to TRBJ2-7; D gene unclear. This CDR3 has 12 amino acids. V was cut by 4 bases and J by 4 bases, with 8 bases left in between. Germline assignment: CDR1 KGHSH and CDR2 LQKENI. Here the CDR3 DNA reads TGTGCCAGCTCACGGGCCGGGTACGAGCAGTACGTC. This codes for CASSRAGYEQYV.

This chain connects TRBV19 to TRBJ1-1, with D unresolved. V dropped 3 bases and J dropped 2 bases, with 7 bases sitting between them. Germline CDR1 LNHDA, CDR2 SQIVND (reference sequence). The CDR3 contains 13 residues. The CDR3 bases are TGTGCCAGTAGTATGGAGGGTAACACTGAAGCTTTCTTT. Protein product: CASSMEGNTEAFF.

V usage is TRBV9 and J usage is TRBJ1-5; D is unresolved. Trimming removed 0 bases at V and 4 bases at J, with 8 bases between. Germline V lookup: CDR1 SGDLS, CDR2 YYNGEE. The CDR3 loop spans 14 amino acids. CDR3 bases: TGTGCCAGCAGCGTAGACCTTGTAAATCAGCCCCAGCATTTT. It specifies CASSVDLVNQPQHF. Looking up the rest from reference TRBV9 and TRBJ1-5 gives the full variable domain: DSGVTQTPKHLITATGQRVTLRCSPRSGDLSVYWYQQSLDQGLQFLIQYYNGEERAKGNILERFSAQQFPDLHSELNLSSLELGDSALYFCASSVDLVNQPQHFGDGTRLSIL.

This rearrangement joins TRBV28 to TRBJ2-2; tentatively, D is TRBD2 (6 bases). Trimming cost V 7 bases and J 6 bases, with 36 bases left between them. This CDR3 comprises 21 residues. The germline V gene encodes CDR1 MDHEN and CDR2 SYDVKM. This chain's CDR3 is CASTKFNRGWGLPNFAGELFF. The DNA for the CDR3 is TGTGCCAGCACTAAGTTCAATCGGGGCTGGGGACTCCCGAATTTCGCCGGGGAGCTGTTTTTT. The entire variable domain, with the rest obtained from reference TRBV28 and TRBJ2-2, is as follows: DVKVTQSSRYLVKRTGEKVFLECVQDMDHENMFWYRQDPGLGLRLIYFSYDVKMKEKGDIPEGYSVSREKKERFSLILESASTNQTSMYLCASTKFNRGWGLPNFAGELFFGEGSRLTVL.

This chain uses TRBV7-9 with TRBJ2-7; D unresolved. Per the germline V gene, CDR1 is SEHNR and CDR2 is FQNEAQ (reference sequence). The CDR3 contains 12 residues. Trimming stripped 8 bases from V and 5 bases from J, with 13 bases between. CDR3 DNA sequence: TGTGCCAGCGGCCTCAAGGGCGACGAGCAGTACTTC. It translates to CASGLKGDEQYF.

Notes on this clone: One end of the junction is discordant with germline, which a read error may explain. The chain links TRBV7-8 to TRBJ1-5, with a possible D match to TRBD1 (5 bases). CDR1 is SGHVS and CDR2 is FQNEAQ in the germline V gene. The CDR3 has 14 residues. The CDR3 coding sequence is TGTGCCAGCAGCTTGGGCCAGGGCAAACAGCCCCAGCATTTT. This translates into CASSLGQGKQPQHF.

The chain's CDR3 is CASSLEGRGRDEQFF. The DNA of the CDR3 is TGTGCCAGCAGCTTGGAGGGCAGGGGGCGTGATGAGCAGTTCTTC. This chain uses TRBV5-5 with TRBJ2-1; 8 bases align to TRBD1. The trim removed 0 bases at V and 8 bases at J, leaving 7 bases unmatched. CDR1 is SGHKS, CDR2 YYEKEE, per germline (reference sequence). CDR3 length equals 15 residues.